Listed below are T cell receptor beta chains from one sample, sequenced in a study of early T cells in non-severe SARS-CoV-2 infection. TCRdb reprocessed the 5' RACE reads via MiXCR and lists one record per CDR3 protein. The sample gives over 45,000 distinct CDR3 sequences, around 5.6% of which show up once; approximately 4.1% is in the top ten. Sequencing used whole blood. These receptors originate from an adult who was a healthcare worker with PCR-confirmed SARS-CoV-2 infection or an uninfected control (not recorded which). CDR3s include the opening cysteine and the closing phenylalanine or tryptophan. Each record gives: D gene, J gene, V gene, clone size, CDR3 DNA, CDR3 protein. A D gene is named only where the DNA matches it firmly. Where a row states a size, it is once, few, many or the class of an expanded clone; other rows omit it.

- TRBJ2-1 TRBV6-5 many TGTGCCAGCACCCTCGGACCGGGAGAAGAGTTCTTC CASTLGPGEEFF
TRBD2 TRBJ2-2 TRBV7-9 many TGTGCCAGCAGCTCCCCGACTAGCGGGGACACGAACACCGGGGAGCTGTTTTTT CASSSPTSGDTNTGELFF
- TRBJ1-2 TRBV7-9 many TGTGCCAGCAGCCCCAACCAGGGATATGGCTACACCTTC CASSPNQGYGYTF
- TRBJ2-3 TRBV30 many TGTGCCTGGAACACTGGAAGTGATACGCAGTATTTT CAWNTGSDTQYF
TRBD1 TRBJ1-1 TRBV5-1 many TGCGCCAGCAGCTTGGAGGGACAGGGTTTCACTGAAGCTTTCTTT CASSLEGQGFTEAFF
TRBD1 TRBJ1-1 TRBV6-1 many TGTGCCAGCAGTGACCGGCAGGGGGGCAGAGCTTTCTTT CASSDRQGGRAFF
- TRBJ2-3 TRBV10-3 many TGTGCCATCACCGGCGGGGGCACGGGGACAGATACGCAGTATTTT CAITGGGTGTDTQYF
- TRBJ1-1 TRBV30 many TGTGCCTGGAGTACAGCTAGAAACACTGAAGCTTTCTTT CAWSTARNTEAFF
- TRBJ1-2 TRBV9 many TGTGCCAGCAGCGTAAGCAGAGAGCTTTATGGCTACACCTTC CASSVSRELYGYTF
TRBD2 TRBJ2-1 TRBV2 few TGTGCCAGCAGCGAGACTAGCGGAGCCTACAATGAGCAGTTCTTC CASSETSGAYNEQFF
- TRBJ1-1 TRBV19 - TGTGCCAGTAGCGCTAGAGGGGGGAACACTGAAGCTTTCTTT CASSARGGNTEAFF
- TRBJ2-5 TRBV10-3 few TGTGCTTCGGGTATCTTGAGAGGAGAGACCCAGTACTTC CASGILRGETQYF
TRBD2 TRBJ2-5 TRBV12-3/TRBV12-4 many TGTGCCAGCAGCACGACTAGCGGGATTACCGAGACCCAGTACTTC CASSTTSGITETQYF
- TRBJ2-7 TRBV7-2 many TGTGCCAGCAGCATCCTAAGGGGCGAAACCTACGAGCAGTACTTC CASSILRGETYEQYF
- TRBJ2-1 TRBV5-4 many TGTGCCAGCAGCTTTGGGGGGCGCAATGAGCAGTTCTTC CASSFGGRNEQFF
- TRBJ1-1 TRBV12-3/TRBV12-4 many TGTGCCAGCAGTTTAGCTGGAGGGACCGAAGCTTTCTTT CASSLAGGTEAFF
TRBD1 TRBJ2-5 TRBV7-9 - TGTGCCAGCATGGGACAGGGAATCCCGGAGACCCAGTACTTC CASMGQGIPETQYF
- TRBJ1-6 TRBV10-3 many TGTGCCATCAGTGAGTTCAGGGGCAGTGGATCACCCCTCCACTTT CAISEFRGSGSPLHF
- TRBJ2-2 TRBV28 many TGTGCCAGCCTACTACAGGTCGCGGGCGGGGAGCTGTTTTTT CASLLQVAGGELFF
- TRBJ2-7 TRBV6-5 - TGTGCCAGCAGCCTCGCAAGCTCCTACGAGCAGTACTTC CASSLASSYEQYF
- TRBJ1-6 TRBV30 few TGTGCCTGGAGTGTACGGCAAGATAATTCACCCCTCCACTTT CAWSVRQDNSPLHF
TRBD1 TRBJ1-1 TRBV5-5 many TGTGCCAGCAGCCTTGCAAGGACAGGCATAAACACTGAAGCTTTCTTT CASSLARTGINTEAFF
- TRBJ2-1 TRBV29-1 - TGCAGCGGACGGGAGTGGAGCGAAAATGAGCAGTTCTTC CSGREWSENEQFF
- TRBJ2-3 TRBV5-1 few TGCGCCAGCAGCTGGTCATCAGATACGCAGTATTTT CASSWSSDTQYF
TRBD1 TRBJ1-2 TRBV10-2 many TGCGCCAGCAGTGCAGGACAGGGCATCTATGGCTACACCTTC CASSAGQGIYGYTF
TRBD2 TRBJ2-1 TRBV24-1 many TGTGCCACCAGTGGGCTTCGCGGGAGCTCCTACAATGAGCAGTTCTTC CATSGLRGSSYNEQFF
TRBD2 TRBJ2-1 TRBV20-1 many TGCAGTGCTAACCCTAGCGGGAGCTACAATGAGCAGTTCTTC CSANPSGSYNEQFF
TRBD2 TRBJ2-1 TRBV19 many TGTGCCAGTAGTATAGCCTCGGGGGGGAAAGGGCCCAGCTCCTACAATGAGCAGTTCTTC CASSIASGGKGPSSYNEQFF
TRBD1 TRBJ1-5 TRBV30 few TGTGCCTGGAGTAAGGGACAGGGGGTTCAGCCCCAGCATTTT CAWSKGQGVQPQHF
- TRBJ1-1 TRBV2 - TGTGCCAGCCGGAACATACAGAGGAACACTGAAGCTTTCTTT CASRNIQRNTEAFF
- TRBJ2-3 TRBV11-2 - TGTGCCAGCAGCTCCGGACTCGTCACAGATACGCAGTATTTT CASSSGLVTDTQYF
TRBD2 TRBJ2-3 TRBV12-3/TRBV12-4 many TGTGCCAGCACGGGAGGAGCTGCAACAGATACGCAGTATTTT CASTGGAATDTQYF
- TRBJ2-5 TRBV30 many TGTGCCTGGGAGGCCCACGGGGGGCCCCAAGAGACCCAGTACTTC CAWEAHGGPQETQYF
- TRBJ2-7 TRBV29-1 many TGCAGCGTTGAAGAGTCAGGCTACGAGCAGTACTTC CSVEESGYEQYF
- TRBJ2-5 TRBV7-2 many TGTGCCAGCAGCTCCCAAATCCAAGAGACCCAGTACTTC CASSSQIQETQYF
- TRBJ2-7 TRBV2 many TGTGCCAGCAAGCAGTACGAGCAGTACTTC CASKQYEQYF
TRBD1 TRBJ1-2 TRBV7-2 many TGTGCCAGCAGGGCGGGGACAGAGGGCTACACCTTC CASRAGTEGYTF
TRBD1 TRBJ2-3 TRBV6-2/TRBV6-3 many TGTGCCAGCAGTTATTCGACAGGGGGAGATACGCAGTATTTT CASSYSTGGDTQYF
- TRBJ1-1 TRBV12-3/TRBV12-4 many TGTGCCAGCTCGTCTGGGGCAGGGGCGAACACTGAAGCTTTCTTT CASSSGAGANTEAFF
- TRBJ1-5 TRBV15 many TGTGCCACCAGCAGAGATCCCTCCCGGGGTTCGACGGGCAATCAGCCCCAGCATTTT CATSRDPSRGSTGNQPQHF
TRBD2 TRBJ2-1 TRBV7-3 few TGTGCCAGCAGCCCCTATCGGGGGGGAAACAATGAGCAGTTCTTC CASSPYRGGNNEQFF